This T cell receptor (beta chain) was recovered during a study of control samples from healthy donors and cancer patients. Germline V lookup: CDR1 LNHDA, CDR2 SQIVND (reference sequence). The CDR3 totals 14 residues. V dropped 8 bases and J dropped 9; count of bases not matched to a gene: 6. Using immunoSEQ multiplex PCR, the repertoire was profiled, and TCRdb retains in-frame clones only, with some absent. The sample has some 98,000 clones; about 88% are singletons. This clone was seen a few times. This TCR came from a man aged 70 or older with lung cancer. This rearrangement joins TRBV19 to TRBJ2-1; 14 bases are shared with TRBD2. Sequences were obtained from PBMCs. The CDR3 protein is CASGLAGGNGEQFF. The CDR3 coding sequence is TGTGCCAGTGGACTAGCGGGGGGAAACGGTGAGCAGTTCTTC.